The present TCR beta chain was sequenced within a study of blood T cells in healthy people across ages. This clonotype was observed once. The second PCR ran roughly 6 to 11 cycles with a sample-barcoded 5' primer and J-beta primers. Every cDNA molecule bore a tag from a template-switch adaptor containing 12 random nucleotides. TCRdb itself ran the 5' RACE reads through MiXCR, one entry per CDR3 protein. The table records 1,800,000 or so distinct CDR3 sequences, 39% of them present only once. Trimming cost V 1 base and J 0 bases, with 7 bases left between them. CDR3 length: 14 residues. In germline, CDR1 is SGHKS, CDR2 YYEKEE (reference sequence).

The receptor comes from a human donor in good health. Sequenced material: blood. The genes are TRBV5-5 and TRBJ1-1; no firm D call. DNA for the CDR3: TGTGCCAGCAGCTTGTATAGCATGAACACTGAAGCTTTCTTT. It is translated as CASSLYSMNTEAFF.